This T cell receptor beta chain originates from a study of T cell repertoires in cytomegalovirus infection. V lost 2 bases, J lost 5 bases, and 13 bases lay in between. The CDR3 is 14 residues long. CDR1 is SGHVS, CDR2 FQNEAQ, per germline. In this sample, this clonotype turned up many times. TCRdb re-called the reads through MiXCR, storing one row per CDR3 protein. The sample holds 200,000 or so distinct CDR3 sequences, roughly a fifth seen once. The source material was PBMCs. This chain links TRBV7-8 with TRBJ2-7, with a weak D call TRBD2 (7 bases). The TCR comes from a human donor in good health (CMV status not recorded). Some clones in this sample may be carry-over from other donors' samples. CDR3 DNA sequence: TGTGCCAGCAGCTTATGGGACGGGGGGCACGAGCAGTACTTC. The encoded protein is CASSLWDGGHEQYF.